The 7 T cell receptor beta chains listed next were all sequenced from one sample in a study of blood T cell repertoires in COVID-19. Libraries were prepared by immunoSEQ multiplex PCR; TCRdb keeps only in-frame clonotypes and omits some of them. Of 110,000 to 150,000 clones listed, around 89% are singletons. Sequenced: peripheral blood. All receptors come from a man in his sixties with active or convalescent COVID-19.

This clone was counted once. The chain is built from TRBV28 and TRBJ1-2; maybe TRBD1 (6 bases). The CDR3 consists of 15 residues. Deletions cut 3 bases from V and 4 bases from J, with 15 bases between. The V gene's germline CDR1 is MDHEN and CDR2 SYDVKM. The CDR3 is CASSLKQGAVYGYTF. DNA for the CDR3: TGTGCCAGCAGTTTGAAACAGGGTGCGGTCTATGGCTACACCTTC.

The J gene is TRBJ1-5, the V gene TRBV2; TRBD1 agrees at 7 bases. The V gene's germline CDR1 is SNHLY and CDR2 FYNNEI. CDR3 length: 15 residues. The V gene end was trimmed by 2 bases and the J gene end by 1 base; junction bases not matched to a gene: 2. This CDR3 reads CASSERGPSNQPQHF. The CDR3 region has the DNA TGTGCCAGCAGTGAAAGGGGGCCCAGCAATCAGCCCCAGCATTTT.

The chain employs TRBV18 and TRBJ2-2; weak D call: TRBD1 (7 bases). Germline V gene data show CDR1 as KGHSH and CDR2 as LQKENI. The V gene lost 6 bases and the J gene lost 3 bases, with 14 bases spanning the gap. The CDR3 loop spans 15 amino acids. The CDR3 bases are TGTGCCAGCTCTTACAGGGGAGGCGACACCGGGGAGCTGTTTTTT. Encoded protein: CASSYRGGDTGELFF.

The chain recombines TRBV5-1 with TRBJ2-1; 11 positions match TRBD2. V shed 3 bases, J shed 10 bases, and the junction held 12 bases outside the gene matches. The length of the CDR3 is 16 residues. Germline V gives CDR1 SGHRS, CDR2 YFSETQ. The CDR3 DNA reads TGCGCCAGCAGCTCTACCACCGGGACTAGCGGTGGAGAGCAGTTCTTC. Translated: CASSSTTGTSGGEQFF.

For the CDR3, the DNA is TGCGCCAGCAGCCCACCCACAGCGGGAGTTCTCACAGATACGCAGTATTTT. Amino acids: CASSPPTAGVLTDTQYF. The V gene is TRBV5-1, the J gene TRBJ2-3, with 8 bases aligning to TRBD2. V shed 4 bases, J shed 2 bases, and the junction held 12 bases outside the gene matches. Germline V gene sequence: CDR1 SGHRS, CDR2 YFSETQ. The CDR3 runs 17 residues.

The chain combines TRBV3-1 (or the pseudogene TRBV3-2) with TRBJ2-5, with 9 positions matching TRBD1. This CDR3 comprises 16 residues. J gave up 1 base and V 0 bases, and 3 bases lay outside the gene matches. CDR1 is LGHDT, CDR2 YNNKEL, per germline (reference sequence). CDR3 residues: CASSQDPTGGQETQYF. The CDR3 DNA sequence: TGTGCCAGCAGCCAAGACCCGACAGGGGGCCAAGAGACCCAGTACTTC.

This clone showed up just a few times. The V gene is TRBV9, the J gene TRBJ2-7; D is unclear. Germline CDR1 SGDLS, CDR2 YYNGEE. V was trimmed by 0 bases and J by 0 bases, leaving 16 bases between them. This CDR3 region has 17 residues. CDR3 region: CASSVGGSALSSYEQYF. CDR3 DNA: TGTGCCAGCAGCGTAGGCGGTTCTGCCCTTAGCTCCTACGAGCAGTACTTC.